What follows are 13 T cell receptor beta chains derived from one specimen sequenced in a study of cytomegalovirus exposure and HLA in healthy donors. PCR employed 60 Vbeta and 13 Jbeta primers. Data came from immunoSEQ multiplex PCR; TCRdb stores just in-frame clones and leaves some out. The sample includes 100,000 to 150,000 clones, around 78% of them seen just once. Sequenced sample: PBMCs. Receptor source: a man aged 50 or older in good health and CMV-seronegative.

There are a few counts of this clone. The chain combines TRBV2 with TRBJ2-2, with 12 bases identical to TRBD1. Germline CDR1 reads SNHLY; CDR2 reads FYNNEI. The trim removed 6 bases at V and 6 bases at J, leaving 8 bases unmatched. The CDR3 length is 16 residues. The CDR3 region is CASSGTGGLGAGELFF. For the CDR3, the DNA is TGTGCCAGCAGCGGGACAGGGGGCTTGGGCGCCGGGGAGCTGTTTTTT.

The CDR3 sequence is CATEGDRTDYGYTF. CDR3 in DNA: TGTGCCACCGAGGGCGATAGGACAGACTATGGCTACACCTTC. The chain couples TRBV15 to TRBJ1-2, with D maybe TRBD1 (6 bases). The ends were cut back, 8 bases at V and 3 bases at J, with 16 bases in the middle. This CDR3 comprises 14 residues. Germline CDR1 reads LNHNV; CDR2 reads YYDKDF (reference sequence).

This sequence joins TRBV30 and TRBJ2-7; TRBD2 matches 8 bases. V trimming: 0 bases; J trimming: 4 bases; junction bases outside the gene matches: 5. CDR1 and CDR2 (germline): GTSNPN, SVGIG (reference sequence). The CDR3 contains 14 residues. Written as DNA, the CDR3 is TGTGCCTGGAGTGTACGGGAGGGTTGGTACGAGCAGTACTTC. Translated: CAWSVREGWYEQYF. Full variable domain (rest looked up from reference TRBV30 and TRBJ2-7): SQTIHQWPATLVQPVGSPLSLECTVEGTSNPNLYWYRQAAGRGLQLLFYSVGIGQISSEVPQNLSASRPQDRQFILSSKKLLLSDSGFYLCAWSVREGWYEQYFGPGTRLTVT.

This clone came up once. This chain connects TRBV6-1 to TRBJ2-5; 7 bases align to TRBD2. The CDR3 has 14 residues. Trimming removed 8 bases from V and 5 bases from J; junction bases left unmatched: 11. Germline CDR1 MNHNS, CDR2 SASEGT. The CDR3 nucleotides read TGTGCCAGCGGACTAGGTTCAGGGTCTGAGACCCAGTACTTC. This codes for CASGLGSGSETQYF.

The V gene is TRBV7-2, the J gene TRBJ1-1, with D uncertain. Germline V gene sequence: CDR1 SGHTA, CDR2 FQGNSA. CDR3 length equals 13 residues. The V and J ends lost 4 bases and 8 bases respectively, with 14 bases between them. The DNA for the CDR3 is TGTGCCAGCAGCTCCGTGCAAGGGAGGGAAGCTTTCTTT. Its translation is CASSSVQGREAFF.

This clone turned up a few times. The rearrangement uses TRBV4-2 and TRBJ2-3, with 12 bases lining up with TRBD2. Germline values: CDR1 LGHNA, CDR2 YNFKEQ. The CDR3 spans 19 residues. The junction had 9 bases not matched to a gene; V was cut back by 2 bases and J by 0 bases. The chain's CDR3 is CASSQTLTSGRPSTDTQYF. Here the CDR3 DNA reads TGTGCCAGCAGCCAAACCTTGACTAGCGGGAGACCTAGCACAGATACGCAGTATTTT.

This chain links TRBV9 with TRBJ1-6, with D perhaps matching TRBD1 (6 bases). CDR1 and CDR2 from the germline V gene are SGDLS and YYNGEE. CDR3 length: 16 residues. The ends were cut back, 4 bases at V and 7 bases at J, with 18 bases in the middle. CDR3 amino acids: CASSFTGPGLNSPLHF. In DNA form, the CDR3 reads TGTGCCAGCAGCTTTACAGGGCCGGGTTTGAATTCACCCCTCCACTTT.

The rearrangement uses TRBV10-2 and TRBJ2-3, with 13 nucleotides matching TRBD2. Per germline, CDR1 WSHSY and CDR2 SAAADI. The CDR3 has 16 residues. V lost 2 bases and J lost 6; bases outside the gene matches: 5. CDR3 coding DNA: TGCGCCAGCAGTGAGGGACTAGCGGGGGTGGGGGATACGCAGTATTTT. It is translated as CASSEGLAGVGDTQYF.

The V call is TRBV5-5, the J call TRBJ1-3, with 8 nucleotides matching TRBD1. The V gene end was trimmed by 4 bases and the J gene end by 4 bases; junction bases not matched to a gene: 10. Germline CDR1 SGHKS, CDR2 YYEKEE (reference sequence). This CDR3 region has 16 residues. CDR3 region: CASSPLGQGRGNTIYF. CDR3 bases: TGTGCCAGCAGCCCGCTCGGACAGGGAAGGGGAAACACCATATATTTT.

With regard to this clone: Different DNA sequences within this sample yield the same CDR3. V and J are TRBV5-4 and TRBJ2-7; TRBD2 aligns across 7 bases. Germline V gives CDR1 SGHNT, CDR2 YYREEE (reference sequence). With V trimmed by 1 base and J by 3 bases, 1 base remained unmatched. This CDR3 has 13 residues. The CDR3 DNA sequence: TGTGCCAGCAGCTTGACGGGGGGCTACGAGCAGTACTTC. Encoded protein: CASSLTGGYEQYF.

The chain joins TRBV7-8 to TRBJ2-1; D ambiguous. Trimming pared 2 bases from V and 1 base from J, leaving 6 bases between. Germline V gene lookup returns CDR1 SGHVS and CDR2 FQNEAQ. This CDR3 is 14 amino acids long. CDR3 loop: CASSLYRSYNEQFF. The CDR3 DNA reads TGTGCCAGCAGCTTATATCGGTCCTACAATGAGCAGTTCTTC.

The J gene is TRBJ1-1, the V gene TRBV5-1, with 7 bases aligning to TRBD1. Germline V gene data show CDR1 as SGHRS and CDR2 as YFSETQ. V dropped 4 bases and J dropped 6; count of bases not matched to a gene: 9. CDR3 size: 14 residues. Here the CDR3 reads CASSPQGGAAEAFF. The CDR3 DNA reads TGCGCCAGCAGCCCCCAGGGGGGTGCGGCTGAAGCTTTCTTT.

Points on this clone: The conserved phenylalanine or tryptophan is not found at the CDR3 terminus, so this likely reflects a read error. The DNA is omitted, as the CDR3 cannot be located on it reliably, and the CDR3 follows TCRdb's listing. V and J are TRBV11-2 and TRBJ2-7; TRBD2 is taken as the D call from the table, unchecked against the DNA. CDR1 is SGHAT and CDR2 is FQNNGV in the germline V gene. The CDR3 is 12 amino acids in total, end residues counted. The CDR3 reads CASSLEWRGTSY.